This TCR beta chain was recorded in a study of CD8 T cells in Susac syndrome. Blood CD8+ and CD4+ T cells underwent high-throughput TCR beta sequencing. Multiple sclerosis controls were treatment-naive patients with stable or active relapsing-remitting disease. Germline V lookup: CDR1 LNHDA, CDR2 SQIVND (reference sequence). The V gene lost 3 bases and the J gene lost 2 bases, with 11 bases spanning the gap. This CDR3 is built from 15 residues. RNA was extracted with the RNeasy kit, and a quantity of about 0.5 to 1 ug was reverse transcribed using random hexamers. The CDR3 of TCR beta was amplified by immunoSEQ multiplex PCR across 54 Vbeta and 13 Jbeta. TCRdb ran MiXCR on the immunoSEQ multiplex PCR reads and lists one entry per CDR3 protein. The sample lists around 300,000 distinct CDR3 sequences, roughly 94% seen once, with around 0.07% in the top ten.

The sequenced sample consisted of CD4+ T cells from PBMCs. This sequence joins TRBV19 and TRBJ1-5; D is uncertain. This TCR was sampled from a human donor with multiple sclerosis. For the CDR3, the DNA is TGTGCCAGTAGTATCGGCCCCGGAGGCAATCAGCCCCAGCATTTT. Amino acid sequence: CASSIGPGGNQPQHF.